The 13 T cell receptor beta chains below come from one sample, sequenced in a study of cytomegalovirus exposure and HLA in healthy donors. PCR involved 60 Vbeta and 13 Jbeta primers. Repertoires were generated with immunoSEQ multiplex PCR, while TCRdb's copy carries only in-frame clones and drops some. Altogether roughly 130,000 clones are present, 75% to 85% being singletons, with the ten largest covering 2.5% to 3%. Sequenced input: PBMCs. These receptors all stem from a man aged 25 to 45 in good health and CMV-seronegative.

J is TRBJ2-1 and V is TRBV7-8; 9 bases align to TRBD2. CDR3 length: 14 amino acids. V was clipped by 5 bases and J by 7 bases; unmatched bases: 6. CDR1 and CDR2 from the germline V gene are SGHVS and FQNEAQ. CDR3 DNA: TGTGCCAGCAGCGTAGGACTAGCGAGGAATGAGCAGTTCTTC. Translating it yields CASSVGLARNEQFF.

The chain links TRBV28 to TRBJ2-5; 9 bases map to TRBD1. This CDR3 has 15 amino acids. CDR1 is MDHEN, CDR2 SYDVKM, per germline. V trimming: 3 bases; J trimming: 4 bases; junction bases outside the gene matches: 6. The CDR3 DNA is TGTGCCAGCAGTTTCCCCGGGACAGGGAGAGAGACCCAGTACTTC. This gives the protein CASSFPGTGRETQYF.

The gene calls are TRBV28 and TRBJ1-1; TRBD1 is a possible D gene (5 bases). Looked up from germline, CDR1 is MDHEN and CDR2 is SYDVKM. This CDR3 has 15 amino acids. The germline V and J ends were trimmed by 4 bases and 0 bases, with 12 bases remaining between them. The DNA of the CDR3 is TGTGCCAGCAGTTCCCCCCGGGGGATGAACACTGAAGCTTTCTTT. Translating gives CASSSPRGMNTEAFF.

In its sample, this clone was seen once. The V and J genes are TRBV6-4 and TRBJ1-2; 8 bases are shared with TRBD1. Germline V gene sequence: CDR1 MRHNA, CDR2 SNTAGT. The CDR3 loop spans 14 amino acids. V lost 2 bases and J lost 6; bases outside the gene matches: 5. CDR3 sequence reads: CASSDVTGGHGYTF. CDR3 DNA sequence: TGTGCCAGCAGTGACGTTACAGGGGGTCATGGCTACACCTTC.

This chain links TRBV6-1 with TRBJ2-7; 8 bases line up with TRBD2. The CDR3 spans 15 residues. The junction had 5 bases not matched to a gene; V was cut back by 1 base and J by 3 bases. In germline, CDR1 is MNHNS, CDR2 SASEGT. The CDR3 reads CASSEGLAGNYEQYF. The CDR3, as DNA: TGTGCCAGCAGTGAAGGGCTAGCGGGTAACTACGAGCAGTACTTC.

This chain joins TRBV27 and TRBJ2-7, with TRBD1 matching over 10 bases. Germline V gene data show CDR1 as MNHEY and CDR2 as SMNVEV (reference sequence). The CDR3 totals 14 residues. Trimming cost V 3 bases and J 2 bases; bases outside gene matches: 1. DNA of the CDR3: TGTGCCAGCAGTTTTGACAGGGGGCCCTACGAGCAGTACTTC. Its translation: CASSFDRGPYEQYF.

CDR3 sequence (DNA): TGTGCCAGCACCCAAGGGGGTCGGCAGTTCTTC. Amino acids: CASTQGGRQFF. The gene calls are TRBV27 and TRBJ2-1; D may be TRBD1 (6 bases). The CDR3 runs to 11 residues. CDR1 and CDR2 from the germline V gene are MNHEY and SMNVEV (reference sequence). Trimming left V 7 bases short and J 12 bases short, with 13 bases between.

This clone was detected a few times. V usage is TRBV6-1 and J usage is TRBJ1-5; 7 bases are shared with TRBD1. Germline V lookup: CDR1 MNHNS, CDR2 SASEGT. The CDR3 contains 15 residues. The V segment lost 7 bases and the J segment 0 bases; nucleotides outside the gene matches: 6. CDR3 sequence: CASIKTGYSNQPQHF. The CDR3 region has the DNA TGTGCCAGCATCAAGACAGGGTATAGCAATCAGCCCCAGCATTTT.

This clone was recorded a few times. The V call is TRBV9, the J call TRBJ2-7; TRBD2 matches at 8 bases. Looked up from germline, CDR1 is SGDLS and CDR2 is YYNGEE. The V and J ends lost 3 bases and 0 bases, in that order; junction bases with no gene match: 2. The CDR3 runs to 14 residues. The CDR3 nucleotides read TGTGCCAGCAGCGGCAGCGGGAGCTCCTACGAGCAGTACTTC. This codes for CASSGSGSSYEQYF. The full variable domain, completed using reference TRBV9 and TRBJ2-7, is DSGVTQTPKHLITATGQRVTLRCSPRSGDLSVYWYQQSLDQGLQFLIQYYNGEERAKGNILERFSAQQFPDLHSELNLSSLELGDSALYFCASSGSGSSYEQYFGPGTRLTVT.

The table lists this clone with a count of one. The junction departs from the called germline gene at one end, perhaps through a read error. The chain has TRBV7-7 and TRBJ1-2, with 8 bases matching TRBD1. This CDR3 has 17 amino acids. Germline V gives CDR1 SSHAT, CDR2 FNYEAQ (reference sequence). CDR3: CASSTPGQVESYGGYTF. CDR3 nucleotide sequence: TGTGCTAGCAGCACGCCGGGACAGGTCGAATCGTATGGTGGCTACACCTTC.

The V gene is TRBV5-1, the J gene TRBJ2-2; unclear D gene. V dropped 3 bases and J dropped 0 bases, with 6 bases sitting between them. Germline V gene sequence: CDR1 SGHRS, CDR2 YFSETQ. This CDR3 comprises 14 residues. The CDR3 protein is CASSSRPNTGELFF. CDR3 coding DNA: TGCGCCAGCAGCTCCCGTCCGAACACCGGGGAGCTGTTTTTT.

This clone was observed a single time. The chain carries TRBV11-3 and TRBJ2-7; D may be TRBD1 (5 bases). Per germline, CDR1 SGHNT and CDR2 YENEEA. Deletions cut 1 base from V and 5 bases from J, with 12 bases between. This CDR3 has 14 residues. The CDR3 sequence is CASSLVAGSNEQYF. The CDR3 coding sequence is TGTGCCAGCAGCTTAGTTGCAGGGTCAAACGAGCAGTACTTC.

V is TRBV2 and J is TRBJ2-7, with TRBD2 matching 8 bases. The CDR3 sequence is 14 residues long. Germline CDR1 SNHLY, CDR2 FYNNEI. Trimming took 8 bases from V and 1 from J; bases not matched to a gene: 7. The chain's CDR3 is CASSLAVYSYEQYF. DNA of the CDR3: TGTGCCAGCTCACTAGCGGTATATTCCTACGAGCAGTACTTC.